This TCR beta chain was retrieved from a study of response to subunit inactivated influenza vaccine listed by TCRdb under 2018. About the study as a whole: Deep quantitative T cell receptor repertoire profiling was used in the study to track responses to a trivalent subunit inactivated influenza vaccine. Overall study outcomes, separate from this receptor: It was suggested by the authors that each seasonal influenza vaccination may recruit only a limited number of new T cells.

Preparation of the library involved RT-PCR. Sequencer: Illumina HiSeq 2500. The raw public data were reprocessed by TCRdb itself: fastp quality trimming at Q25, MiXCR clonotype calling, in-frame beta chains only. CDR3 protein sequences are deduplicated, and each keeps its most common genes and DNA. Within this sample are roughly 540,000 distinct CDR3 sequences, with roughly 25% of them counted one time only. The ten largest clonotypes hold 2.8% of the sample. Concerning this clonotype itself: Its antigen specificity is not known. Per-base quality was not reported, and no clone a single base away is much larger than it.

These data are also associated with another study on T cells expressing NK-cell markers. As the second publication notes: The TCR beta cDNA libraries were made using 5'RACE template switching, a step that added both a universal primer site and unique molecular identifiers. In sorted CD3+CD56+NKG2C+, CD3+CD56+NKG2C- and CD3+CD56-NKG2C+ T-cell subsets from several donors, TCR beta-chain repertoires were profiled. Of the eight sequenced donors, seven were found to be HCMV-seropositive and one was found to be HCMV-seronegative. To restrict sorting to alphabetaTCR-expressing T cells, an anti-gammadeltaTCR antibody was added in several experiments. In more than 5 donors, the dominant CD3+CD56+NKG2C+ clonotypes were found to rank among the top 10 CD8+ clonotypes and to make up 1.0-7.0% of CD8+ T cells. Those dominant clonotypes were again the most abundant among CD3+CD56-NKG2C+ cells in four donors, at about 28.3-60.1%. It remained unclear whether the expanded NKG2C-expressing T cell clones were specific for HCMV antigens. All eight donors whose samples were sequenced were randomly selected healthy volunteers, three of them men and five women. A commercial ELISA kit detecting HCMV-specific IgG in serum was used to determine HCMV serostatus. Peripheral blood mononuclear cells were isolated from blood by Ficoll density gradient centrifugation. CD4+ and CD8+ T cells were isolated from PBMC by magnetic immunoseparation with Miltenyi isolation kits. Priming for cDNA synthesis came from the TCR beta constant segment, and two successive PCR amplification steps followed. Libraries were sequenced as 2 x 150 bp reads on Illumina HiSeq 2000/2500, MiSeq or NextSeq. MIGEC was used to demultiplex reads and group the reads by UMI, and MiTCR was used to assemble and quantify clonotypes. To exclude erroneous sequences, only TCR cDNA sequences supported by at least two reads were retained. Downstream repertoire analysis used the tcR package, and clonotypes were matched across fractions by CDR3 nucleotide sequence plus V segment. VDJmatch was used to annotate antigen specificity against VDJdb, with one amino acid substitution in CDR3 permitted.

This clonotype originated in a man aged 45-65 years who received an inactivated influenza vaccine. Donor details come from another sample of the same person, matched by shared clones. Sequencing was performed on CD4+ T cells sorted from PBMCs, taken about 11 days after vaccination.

The DNA is as follows: TGCAGTGCTCCATGGGGTCGGGACCAGCCCCAGCATTTT. Its protein product is CSAPWGRDQPQHF. The V and J genes are TRBV20-1 and TRBJ1-5; TRBD1 could be the D gene, as 5 bases match. V drops 5 bases and J drops 7 bases, leaving 15 bases in between. Per the germline V gene (reference sequence), DFQATT is the CDR1 and SNEGSKA is the CDR2. The CDR3 goes from the cysteine to the phenylalanine over 13 residues. The read is trimmed to its CDR3 DNA, 39 bases read in frame from base 1.